The 17 T cell receptor beta chains below all came from one sample that was sequenced in a study of blood T cell repertoires in COVID-19. This table comes from immunoSEQ multiplex PCR, and its TCRdb copy is limited to in-frame clones, with some not included. The sample lists around 70,000 clones; approximately 81% were seen once. Sequencing input: peripheral blood. The receptor set was obtained from a woman older than 75 with active or convalescent COVID-19.

V is TRBV2 and J is TRBJ2-1; 13 nucleotides align to TRBD2. V shed 7 bases and J 12 bases; nucleotides not matched to a gene: 6. This CDR3 region has 13 residues. Per germline, CDR1 SNHLY and CDR2 FYNNEI. CDR3 sequence reads: CASTGLAGAPQFF. CDR3 nucleotides: TGTGCCAGCACCGGACTAGCGGGGGCCCCGCAGTTCTTC.

V is TRBV19 and J is TRBJ1-6, with D perhaps TRBD1 (6 bases). CDR1 is LNHDA, CDR2 SQIVND, per germline (reference sequence). The V and J ends lost 6 bases and 4 bases respectively, with 10 bases between them. The length of the CDR3 is 14 residues. The CDR3 reads CASSPGQYNSPLHF. In nucleotides, the CDR3 is TGTGCCAGTAGCCCTGGACAGTATAATTCACCCCTCCACTTT. The entire variable domain, with the rest obtained from reference TRBV19 and TRBJ1-6, is as follows: DGGITQSPKYLFRKEGQNVTLSCEQNLNHDAMYWYRQDPGQGLRLIYYSQIVNDFQKGDIAEGYSVSREKKESFPLTVTSAQKNPTAFYLCASSPGQYNSPLHFGNGTRLTVT.

The gene calls are TRBV25-1 and TRBJ1-1, with D possibly matching TRBD1 (6 bases). Trimming took off 3 bases at V and 1 base at J, with 15 bases between the two ends. CDR1 and CDR2 from the germline V gene are MGHDK and SYGVNS. The CDR3 runs to 16 residues. DNA for the CDR3: TGTGCCAGCAGTGAGGGCCTGGGGGCAGGGAACACTGAAGCTTTCTTT. Amino acids: CASSEGLGAGNTEAFF.

The chain couples TRBV7-8 to TRBJ2-1; 10 bases match TRBD2. Germline CDR1 and CDR2: SGHVS and FQNEAQ. The CDR3 extends over 15 amino acids. Germline trimming cut 5 bases from V and 2 bases from J; bases unmatched to any gene: 3. The DNA of the CDR3 is TGTGCCAGCAGCCCGAGCGGGAGGGCCTACAATGAGCAGTTCTTC. Its protein product is CASSPSGRAYNEQFF.

The chain is built from TRBV4-3 and TRBJ1-5, with a possible D match to TRBD1 (5 bases). CDR1 and CDR2 (germline): LGHNA, YSLEER. The CDR3 consists of 14 residues. V was trimmed by 1 base and J by 5 bases, leaving 9 bases between them. CDR3 DNA sequence: TGCGCCAGCAGCCAAGCTCAGGGCGATCAGCCCCAGCATTTT. Its translation is CASSQAQGDQPQHF.

The V and J genes are TRBV1 and TRBJ1-4; the D call TRBD1 from the table was never checked on the DNA. TRBV1 is a known pseudogene. The CDR3 has 17 amino acids. The CDR3, as DNA: TGCACCAGCAGCCAAGATCGAGTAGCAGGACAGGATGAAAAACTGTTTTTT. Translation: CTSSQDRVAGQDEKLFF.

The chain recombines TRBV28 with TRBJ2-1, with TRBD1 matching over 8 bases. The CDR3 consists of 15 residues. CDR1 is MDHEN, CDR2 SYDVKM, per germline. The J segment lost 7 bases and the V segment lost 3 bases, leaving 8 bases of the junction unmatched. CDR3 protein: CASSFGGTGGNEQFF. CDR3 DNA: TGTGCCAGCAGTTTCGGCGGAACAGGGGGTAATGAGCAGTTCTTC. Drawing the rest from reference TRBV28 and TRBJ2-1, the complete variable domain is DVKVTQSSRYLVKRTGEKVFLECVQDMDHENMFWYRQDPGLGLRLIYFSYDVKMKEKGDIPEGYSVSREKKERFSLILESASTNQTSMYLCASSFGGTGGNEQFFGPGTRLTVL.

V and J are TRBV29-1 and TRBJ1-2, with 12 bases fitting TRBD1. The germline gives CDR1 SQVTM, CDR2 ANQGSEA. The junction had 1 base not matched to a gene; V was cut back by 7 bases and J by 4 bases. This CDR3 region has 12 residues. For the CDR3, the DNA is TGCAGCGGGGGACAGGGGGCCTATGGCTACACCTTC. The encoded protein is CSGGQGAYGYTF.

This chain connects TRBV11-2 to TRBJ2-1; D might be TRBD2 (5 bases). CDR3 length equals 14 residues. Between the trimmed V and J ends, which lost 2 bases and 7 bases, there was a span of 12 bases. Looked up from germline, CDR1 is SGHAT and CDR2 is FQNNGV. CDR3 DNA sequence: TGTGCCAGCAGCTTATCGACGGGAAGGAATGAGCAGTTCTTC. It specifies CASSLSTGRNEQFF.

The chain recombines TRBV3-1 (or the pseudogene TRBV3-2) with TRBJ2-7; tentative D call: TRBD2 (5 bases). Germline lookup yields CDR1 LGHDT and CDR2 YNNKEL (reference sequence). The CDR3 runs 16 residues. V was trimmed by 1 base and J by 7 bases, leaving 20 bases between them. The CDR3 DNA follows: TGTGCCAGCAGCCAAGGCCTGCGGGCCCGGCGGCGGGAGCAGTACTTC. This encodes CASSQGLRARRREQYF.

The chain links TRBV5-6 to TRBJ1-1; D may be TRBD1 (5 bases). The CDR3 extends over 14 amino acids. V was trimmed by 6 bases and J by 1 base, leaving 13 bases between them. CDR1 is SGHDT and CDR2 is YYEEEE in the germline V gene. The CDR3 loop is CASKRGNQNTEAFF. In DNA form, the CDR3 reads TGTGCCAGCAAAAGGGGTAACCAGAACACTGAAGCTTTCTTT.

This clone was counted only a few times. The V and J genes are TRBV27 and TRBJ2-7; D is possibly TRBD2 (5 bases). This CDR3 has 14 amino acids. Trimming stripped 0 bases from V and 5 bases from J, with 11 bases between. CDR1 is MNHEY, CDR2 SMNVEV, per germline (reference sequence). The CDR3 loop is CASSLSDLGDEQYF. As DNA, the CDR3 is TGTGCCAGCAGTTTATCTGACCTCGGGGACGAGCAGTACTTC.

The rearrangement uses TRBV5-4 and TRBJ1-1, with D unresolved. Trimming took off 4 bases at V and 3 bases at J, with 7 bases between the two ends. This CDR3 comprises 12 residues. Per germline, CDR1 SGHNT and CDR2 YYREEE (reference sequence). In DNA form, the CDR3 reads TGTGCCAGCAGCCTTCCGGACACTGAAGCTTTCTTT. This gives the protein CASSLPDTEAFF.

CDR3 amino acids: CASRQKRQNEKLFF. The CDR3 DNA reads TGTGCCAGCAGACAGAAGAGACAGAATGAAAAACTGTTTTTT. The V gene is TRBV6-5, the J gene TRBJ1-4, with a tentative D call TRBD1 (5 bases). Looked up from germline, CDR1 is MNHEY and CDR2 is SVGAGI. The ends were cut back, 6 bases at V and 5 bases at J, with 13 bases in the middle. CDR3 size: 14 residues.

DNA of the CDR3: TGCGCCAGCAGTAGGGGCGCTAACTATGGCTACACCTTC. Protein sequence: CASSRGANYGYTF. V is TRBV5-1 and J is TRBJ1-2; D perhaps matches TRBD1 (5 bases). The CDR3 totals 13 residues. V gave up 5 bases and J gave up 0 bases, with 8 bases separating them. The germline gives CDR1 SGHRS, CDR2 YFSETQ.

This clone was recorded only once. V gene TRBV7-2 combines with J gene TRBJ1-5; perhaps TRBD1 as D (5 bases). The CDR3 totals 15 residues. Germline CDR1 SGHTA, CDR2 FQGNSA. The V end was cut by 5 bases, the J end by 1 base, with 12 bases between. The CDR3, as DNA: TGTGCCAGCAGCCCCGGACATGCCAGCAATCAGCCCCAGCATTTT. This encodes CASSPGHASNQPQHF.

The genes are TRBV28 and TRBJ1-4, with D perhaps TRBD1 (5 bases). This CDR3 comprises 16 residues. V was shortened by 3 bases and J by 7 bases, with 18 bases between the two germline ends. The germline V gene encodes CDR1 MDHEN and CDR2 SYDVKM. The CDR3 DNA follows: TGTGCCAGCAGTTTCGGGTGGGGCAGGGTCGGTGAAAAACTGTTTTTT. Translated, it gives CASSFGWGRVGEKLFF.